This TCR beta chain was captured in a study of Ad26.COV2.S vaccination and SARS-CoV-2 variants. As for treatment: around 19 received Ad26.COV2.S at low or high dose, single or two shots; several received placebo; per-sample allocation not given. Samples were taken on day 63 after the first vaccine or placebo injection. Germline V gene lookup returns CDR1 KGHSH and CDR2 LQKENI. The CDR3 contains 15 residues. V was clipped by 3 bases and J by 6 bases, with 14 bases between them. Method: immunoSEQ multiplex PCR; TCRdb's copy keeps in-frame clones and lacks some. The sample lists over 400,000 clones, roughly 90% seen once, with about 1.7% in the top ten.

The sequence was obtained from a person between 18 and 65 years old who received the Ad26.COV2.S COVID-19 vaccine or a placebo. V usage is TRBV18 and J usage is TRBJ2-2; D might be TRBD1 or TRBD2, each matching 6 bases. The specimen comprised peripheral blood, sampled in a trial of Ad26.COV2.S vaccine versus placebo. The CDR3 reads CASSPRTGRPGELFF. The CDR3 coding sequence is TGTGCCAGCTCACCCCGTACAGGGAGGCCCGGGGAGCTGTTTTTT. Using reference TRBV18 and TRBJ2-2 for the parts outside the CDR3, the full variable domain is NAGVMQNPRHLVRRRGQEARLRCSPMKGHSHVYWYRQLPEEGLKFMVYLQKENIIDESGMPKERFSAEFPKEGPSILRIQQVVRGDSAAYFCASSPRTGRPGELFFGEGSRLTVL.